The 15 T cell receptor beta chains listed next were all sequenced from one sample in a study of OX40 agonist ivuxolimab in advanced cancers. Method: immunoSEQ multiplex PCR; TCRdb's copy keeps in-frame clones and lacks some. The data show 65,000 to 85,000 clones, with approximately 89% seen just once and roughly 0.2% held by the top ten. Sequenced material: CD4+ or CD8+ T cells sorted from blood, taken in a trial of the OX40 agonist ivuxolimab. Source of these receptors: an adult with an advanced solid tumor such as melanoma, head and neck, liver or kidney cancer.

This clone appeared a single time. This chain links TRBV5-6 with TRBJ1-2; 8 bases match TRBD1. The CDR3 loop spans 15 amino acids. V shed 5 bases and J 3 bases; nucleotides not matched to a gene: 9. The germline V gene has CDR1 SGHDT and CDR2 YYEEEE. CDR3 protein: CASRNSRGQDYGYTF. The CDR3 nucleotides are TGTGCCAGCAGGAACTCCAGGGGGCAGGACTATGGCTACACCTTC.

The J gene is TRBJ1-1, the V gene TRBV5-1; 10 bases are shared with TRBD1. CDR3 length: 18 residues. V was pared by 3 bases and J by 1 base, with 12 bases of the junction left unmatched. Germline V gives CDR1 SGHRS, CDR2 YFSETQ. The CDR3, as DNA: TGCGCCAGCAGCTCCGTGGTCCCAGACAGGGGGCGGAACACTGAAGCTTTCTTT. Protein product: CASSSVVPDRGRNTEAFF. Based on the CDR3 plus reference TRBV5-1 and TRBJ1-1, the full variable domain is KAGVTQTPRYLIKTRGQQVTLSCSPISGHRSVSWYQQTPGQGLQFLFEYFSETQRNKGNFPGRFSGRQFSNSRSEMNVSTLELGDSALYLCASSSVVPDRGRNTEAFFGQGTRLTVV.

This rearrangement joins TRBV19 to TRBJ1-2; D possibly corresponds to TRBD1 (5 bases). CDR3 length: 12 residues. V dropped 3 bases and J dropped 3 bases, with 5 bases sitting between them. Germline V lookup: CDR1 LNHDA, CDR2 SQIVND (reference sequence). The CDR3 spells CASSMGDYGYTF. CDR3 nucleotides: TGTGCCAGTAGTATGGGGGACTATGGCTACACCTTC.

The V gene is TRBV5-1, the J gene TRBJ2-5; 7 bases map to TRBD1. Per germline, CDR1 SGHRS and CDR2 YFSETQ. There are 11 residues in the CDR3. The junction had 0 bases not matched to a gene; V was cut back by 5 bases and J by 5 bases. The CDR3 region has the DNA TGCGCCAGCAGACAGGGGGAGACCCAGTACTTC. It specifies CASRQGETQYF.

CDR3: CASSTVGGETQYF. CDR3 DNA sequence: TGTGCCAGCAGCACCGTCGGGGGAGAGACCCAGTACTTC. J is TRBJ2-5 and V is TRBV5-4, with D possibly matching TRBD2 (6 bases). Germline V gives CDR1 SGHNT, CDR2 YYREEE (reference sequence). There are 13 residues in the CDR3. The V end lost 4 bases, the J end lost 4 bases, and 11 bases lay between the germline ends.

The chain combines TRBV7-2 with TRBJ2-2; 10 positions agree with TRBD1. This CDR3 is built from 16 residues. The ends lost 1 base at V and 6 bases at J; junction bases unmatched: 5. CDR1 is SGHTA and CDR2 is FQGNSA in the germline V gene. In nucleotides, the CDR3 is TGTGCCAGCAGCTTAGGGACAGGGGGGGGCCCCGGGGAGCTGTTTTTT. Translated, it gives CASSLGTGGGPGELFF.

V is TRBV9 and J is TRBJ2-3; tentatively, D is TRBD1 (6 bases). The CDR3 loop spans 15 amino acids. With 3 bases removed from V and 1 base from J, the gap between germline ends came to 12 bases. Germline assignment: CDR1 SGDLS and CDR2 YYNGEE. The DNA of the CDR3 is TGTGCCAGCAGCGCCGATCCAGGGGGCACAGATACGCAGTATTTT. Translated, it gives CASSADPGGTDTQYF.

The chain uses TRBV11-3 and TRBJ2-1, with 9 bases aligning to TRBD2. The CDR3 totals 16 residues. In germline, CDR1 is SGHNT, CDR2 YENEEA. J lost 6 bases, V lost 1 base, and 7 bases had no gene match. CDR3 protein: CASSLGLGLAGNEQFF. The CDR3 DNA is TGTGCCAGCAGCTTAGGGCTGGGACTAGCTGGCAATGAGCAGTTCTTC. Supplemented by reference TRBV11-3 and TRBJ2-1, the full variable domain reads EAGVVQSPRYKIIEKKQPVAFWCNPISGHNTLYWYLQNLGQGPELLIRYENEEAVDDSQLPKDRFSAERLKGVDSTLKIQPAELGDSAVYLCASSLGLGLAGNEQFFGPGTRLTVL.

This rearrangement joins TRBV5-1 to TRBJ2-7; 7 bases align to TRBD1. After removal of 4 bases from V and 2 bases from J, the junction contained 9 bases not matched to a gene. Germline V gene lookup returns CDR1 SGHRS and CDR2 YFSETQ. CDR3 size: 15 residues. CDR3 DNA sequence: TGCGCCAGCAGCGGAGAGTCAGGGGGTCCCTACGAGCAGTACTTC. This translates into CASSGESGGPYEQYF.

The rearrangement joins TRBV10-2 to TRBJ1-3; D might be TRBD1 (6 bases). V shed 4 bases and J shed 0 bases, with 19 bases lying between them. CDR1 WSHSY and CDR2 SAAADI come from the germline V gene. This CDR3 spans 18 amino acids. The CDR3 loop reads CASSAITGTIGSGNTIYF. The DNA of the CDR3 is TGCGCCAGCAGTGCCATTACCGGGACAATAGGCTCTGGAAACACCATATATTTT.

The chain recombines TRBV5-4 with TRBJ2-5, with 8 nucleotides matching TRBD2. Unmatched junction bases numbered 5, after V lost 2 bases and J lost 5 bases. This CDR3 is built from 14 residues. Germline V CDR1 and CDR2: SGHNT, YYREEE (reference sequence). This CDR3 reads CASSFGGAQETQYF. The CDR3 DNA follows: TGTGCCAGCAGCTTCGGGGGGGCCCAGGAGACCCAGTACTTC.

This chain joins TRBV18 and TRBJ1-1; D unresolved. The CDR3 runs to 13 residues. Looked up from germline, CDR1 is KGHSH and CDR2 is LQKENI. Trimming shortened V by 3 bases and J by 3 bases, and 8 bases separated the two germline ends. DNA of the CDR3: TGTGCCAGCTCACCTCGCAGAGACACTGAAGCTTTCTTT. This sequence encodes CASSPRRDTEAFF.

V is TRBV7-3 and J is TRBJ1-4; D may be TRBD1 (6 bases). Trimming pared 5 bases from V and 6 bases from J, leaving 13 bases between. This CDR3 contains 14 residues. Germline CDR1 is SGHTA and CDR2 is FQGTGA. The CDR3 is CASSPSGGDEKLFF. CDR3 bases: TGTGCCAGCAGCCCTAGCGGGGGCGATGAAAAACTGTTTTTT. Together with reference TRBV7-3 and TRBJ1-4, the CDR3 gives the full variable domain: GAGVSQTPSNKVTEKGKYVELRCDPISGHTALYWYRQSLGQGPEFLIYFQGTGAADDSGLPNDRFFAVRPEGSVSTLKIQRTERGDSAVYLCASSPSGGDEKLFFGSGTQLSVL.

This sequence joins TRBV6-1 and TRBJ2-7; TRBD1 aligns across 7 bases. The CDR3 sequence is 14 residues long. The germline V gene encodes CDR1 MNHNS and CDR2 SASEGT. J gave up 7 bases and V 6 bases, and 12 bases lay outside the gene matches. In DNA, the CDR3 is TGTGCCAGCAGGAGGGGGCAGGGGGTCTTTGAGCAGTACTTC. This sequence encodes CASRRGQGVFEQYF.

The chain has TRBV29-1 and TRBJ2-5; possibly TRBD2 for D (5 bases). V was pared by 3 bases and J by 5 bases, with 19 bases between. The CDR3 is 15 residues long. The germline V gene encodes CDR1 SQVTM and CDR2 ANQGSEA. CDR3 sequence (DNA): TGCAGCGTTGACCCCGGAGGCGGACCCCGGGAGACCCAGTACTTC. Its translation is CSVDPGGGPRETQYF.